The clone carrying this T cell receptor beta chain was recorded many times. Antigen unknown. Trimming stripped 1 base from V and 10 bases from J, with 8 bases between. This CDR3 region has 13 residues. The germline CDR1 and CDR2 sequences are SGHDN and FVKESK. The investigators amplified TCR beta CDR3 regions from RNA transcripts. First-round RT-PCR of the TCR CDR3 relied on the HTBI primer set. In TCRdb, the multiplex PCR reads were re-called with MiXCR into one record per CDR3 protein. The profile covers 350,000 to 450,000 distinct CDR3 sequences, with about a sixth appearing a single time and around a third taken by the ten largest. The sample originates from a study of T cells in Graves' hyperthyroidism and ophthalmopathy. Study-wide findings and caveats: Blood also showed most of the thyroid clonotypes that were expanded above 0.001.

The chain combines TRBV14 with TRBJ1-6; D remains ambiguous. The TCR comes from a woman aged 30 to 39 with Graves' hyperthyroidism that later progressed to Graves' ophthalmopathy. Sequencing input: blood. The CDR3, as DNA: TGTGCCAGCAGCCAAGCCCCCCGATCACCCCTCCACTTT. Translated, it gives CASSQAPRSPLHF.